A single sample is the source of the 22 T cell receptor beta chains below, sequenced in a study of blood T cell repertoires in COVID-19. Sequencing used immunoSEQ multiplex PCR; TCRdb keeps in-frame clones, though not all of them. The table includes 100,000 or so clones, roughly nine tenths detected once. The sample consisted of peripheral blood. Source of these receptors: a man aged 50-60 years with active COVID-19.

The gene calls are TRBV6-6 and TRBJ1-2; D call uncertain. The CDR3 has 13 amino acids. Germline V lookup: CDR1 MNHNY, CDR2 SVGAGI (reference sequence). V lost 6 bases to trimming and J lost 8 bases, with 16 bases between them. DNA for the CDR3: TGTGCCAGCAGCCCGGCTGCCACGGGGGGCTACACCTTC. Translating gives CASSPAATGGYTF.

This clone was detected a few times. The chain carries TRBV7-8 and TRBJ1-2; D perhaps matches TRBD1 (5 bases). Germline CDR1 is SGHVS and CDR2 is FQNEAQ. This CDR3 has 16 amino acids. V shed 1 base and J shed 0 bases, with 12 bases lying between them. CDR3 nucleotide sequence: TGTGCCAGCAGCTTAGGGGGAGGGACGCCTAACTATGGCTACACCTTC. It is translated as CASSLGGGTPNYGYTF. The whole variable domain, filled in from reference TRBV7-8 and TRBJ1-2, reads GAGVSQSPRYKVAKRGQDVALRCDPISGHVSLFWYQQALGQGPEFLTYFQNEAQLDKSGLPSDRFFAERPEGSVSTLKIQRTQQEDSAVYLCASSLGGGTPNYGYTFGSGTRLTVV.

The J gene is TRBJ2-2, the V gene TRBV5-6; maybe TRBD2 (5 bases). From germline, CDR1 is SGHDT and CDR2 YYEEEE. The germline V and J ends were trimmed by 4 bases and 5 bases, with 9 bases remaining between them. There are 13 residues in the CDR3. CDR3 sequence (DNA): TGTGCCAGCAGCCCCACTAGGACCGGGGAGCTGTTTTTT. Protein: CASSPTRTGELFF.

In this sample, this clone turned up once. The V gene is TRBV19, the J gene TRBJ2-3, with a weak D call TRBD2 (6 bases). Trimming took 5 bases from V and 0 from J, leaving 12 bases between them. CDR1 LNHDA and CDR2 SQIVND come from the germline V gene (reference sequence). CDR3 length equals 15 residues. CDR3 region: CASSDPGLSTDTQYF. CDR3 DNA sequence: TGTGCCAGTAGTGACCCGGGACTTAGCACAGATACGCAGTATTTT.

The J gene is TRBJ1-1, the V gene TRBV2; 10 bases align to TRBD1. The CDR3 length is 12 residues. The V and J ends lost 6 bases and 11 bases, in that order; junction bases with no gene match: 6. Germline V gives CDR1 SNHLY, CDR2 FYNNEI. The CDR3 DNA reads TGTGCCAGCAGAGGGACAGGGGATATGGCTTTCTTT. The encoded protein is CASRGTGDMAFF. Full variable domain (rest looked up from reference TRBV2 and TRBJ1-1): EPEVTQTPSHQVTQMGQEVILRCVPISNHLYFYWYRQILGQKVEFLVSFYNNEISEKSEIFDDQFSVERPDGSNFTLKIRSTKLEDSAMYFCASRGTGDMAFFGQGTRLTVV.

This clone was seen once. J is TRBJ2-1 and V is TRBV7-8, with a weak D call TRBD2 (6 bases). The CDR3 loop spans 17 amino acids. V lost 2 bases, J lost 2 bases, and 16 bases lay in between. Per germline, CDR1 SGHVS and CDR2 FQNEAQ. The CDR3 sequence is CASSLLGGGTPYNEQFF. The DNA of the CDR3 is TGTGCCAGCAGCTTATTGGGGGGAGGAACACCCTACAATGAGCAGTTCTTC.

The chain joins TRBV7-9 to TRBJ1-6; D unclear. CDR1 is SEHNR and CDR2 is FQNEAQ in the germline V gene (reference sequence). V gave up 2 bases and J gave up 10 bases, with 6 bases separating them. This CDR3 has 12 residues. CDR3 in amino acids: CASSLSESPLHF. CDR3 DNA: TGTGCCAGCAGCTTAAGTGAGTCACCCCTCCACTTT.

This clone was seen only a few times. V gene TRBV4-1 combines with J gene TRBJ2-7; 7 nucleotides agree with TRBD1. The CDR3 loop spans 15 amino acids. Per the germline V gene, CDR1 is MGHRA and CDR2 is YSYEKL. V lost 0 bases and J lost 0; bases outside the gene matches: 2. The CDR3 sequence is CASSQDRQGSYEQYF. The DNA for the CDR3 is TGCGCCAGCAGCCAAGATAGACAGGGCTCCTACGAGCAGTACTTC.

This clone was seen only once. The V call is TRBV18, the J call TRBJ1-4, with D perhaps TRBD1 (5 bases). The CDR3 is 16 amino acids. Trimming cost V 1 base and J 2 bases, with 11 bases left between them. CDR1 and CDR2 from the germline V gene are KGHSH and LQKENI. CDR3 region: CASSPQLGGTNEKLFF. DNA for the CDR3: TGTGCCAGCTCACCACAACTCGGGGGTACTAATGAAAAACTGTTTTTT.

This clone was seen more than once but under ten times. The chain couples TRBV7-9 to TRBJ1-2, with D possibly being TRBD1 (5 bases). V dropped 1 base and J dropped 6 bases, with 12 bases sitting between them. Per the germline V gene, CDR1 is SEHNR and CDR2 is FQNEAQ (reference sequence). The CDR3 runs 14 residues. The CDR3 region is CASSLVPGFHGYTF. DNA of the CDR3: TGTGCCAGCAGCTTAGTTCCAGGGTTCCATGGCTACACCTTC.

CDR3 in DNA: TGCGCCAGCAGCGCTGCAGGGGGACCTGGCTACACCTTC. It yields the protein CASSAAGGPGYTF. The chain recombines TRBV5-1 with TRBJ1-2; the match to TRBD1 covers 7 bases. V lost 4 bases and J lost 7; bases outside the gene matches: 7. Germline assignment: CDR1 SGHRS and CDR2 YFSETQ. There are 13 residues in the CDR3.

This clone was recorded once. The chain is built from TRBV6-2 or TRBV6-3 and TRBJ2-1, with 10 bases matching TRBD2. V trimming: 2 bases; J trimming: 6 bases; junction bases outside the gene matches: 1. Per germline, CDR1 MNHEY and CDR2 SVGEGT. This CDR3 has 14 amino acids. For the CDR3, the DNA is TGTGCCAGCAGTTACGGACTAGCGGCCAATGAGCAGTTCTTC. Translated: CASSYGLAANEQFF.

The CDR3 DNA reads as TGTGCCAGCAGCTTAAAGGGACTAGCGGGGGACCCCTACGAGCAGTACTTC. This sequence encodes CASSLKGLAGDPYEQYF. The rearrangement links TRBV7-3 to TRBJ2-7; 14 bases are shared with TRBD2. The germline V gene encodes CDR1 SGHTA and CDR2 FQGTGA. Trimming took 1 base from V and 2 from J; bases not matched to a gene: 4. The CDR3 spans 17 residues.

The rearrangement joins TRBV5-1 to TRBJ2-7, with 9 bases identical to TRBD1. Germline CDR1 is SGHRS and CDR2 is YFSETQ. CDR3 size: 15 residues. The V gene end was trimmed by 3 bases and the J gene end by 0 bases; junction bases not matched to a gene: 4. The CDR3 DNA is TGCGCCAGCAGCTCCGGACAGGGGAGCTCCTACGAGCAGTACTTC. Encoded protein: CASSSGQGSSYEQYF.

This rearrangement joins TRBV5-8 to TRBJ2-1, with D possibly TRBD1 on 5 matching bases. The CDR3 is 15 amino acids. V gave up 0 bases and J gave up 6 bases, with 13 bases separating them. The germline V gene has CDR1 SGHTS and CDR2 YDEGEE. This chain's CDR3 is CASSLEGHTANEQFF. The CDR3 DNA sequence: TGTGCCAGCAGCTTGGAAGGACATACCGCCAATGAGCAGTTCTTC. The whole variable domain, remainder taken from reference TRBV5-8 and TRBJ2-1, is EAGVTQSPTHLIKTRGQQATLRCSPISGHTSVYWYQQALGLGLQFLLWYDEGEERNRGNFPPRFSGRQFPNYSSELNVNALELEDSALYLCASSLEGHTANEQFFGPGTRLTVL.

DNA of the CDR3: TGTGCCAGCAGCCATCTAGCGGGGGGTGGCACAGATACGCAGTATTTT. Amino acid sequence: CASSHLAGGGTDTQYF. The chain recombines TRBV5-4 with TRBJ2-3, with TRBD2 matching over 11 bases. There are 16 residues in the CDR3. The germline CDR1 and CDR2 sequences are SGHNT and YYREEE (reference sequence). J was trimmed by 1 base and V by 4 bases; bases with no gene match: 5.

Only one count was recorded for this clone. The rearrangement uses TRBV18 and TRBJ2-5; maybe TRBD2 (5 bases). V was shortened by 3 bases and J by 3 bases, with 8 bases between the two germline ends. Germline V CDR1 and CDR2: KGHSH, LQKENI. The CDR3 has 13 residues. CDR3 region: CASSPRGKETQYF. CDR3 sequence (DNA): TGTGCCAGCTCACCGAGAGGGAAAGAGACCCAGTACTTC. The complete variable domain, with remaining parts taken from reference TRBV18 and TRBJ2-5, reads NAGVMQNPRHLVRRRGQEARLRCSPMKGHSHVYWYRQLPEEGLKFMVYLQKENIIDESGMPKERFSAEFPKEGPSILRIQQVVRGDSAAYFCASSPRGKETQYFGPGTRLLVL.

This chain connects TRBV9 to TRBJ2-5; 10 bases are a match to TRBD1. The CDR3 runs 16 residues. Germline V gene sequence: CDR1 SGDLS, CDR2 YYNGEE. With V trimmed by 4 bases and J by 6 bases, 12 bases remained unmatched. This CDR3 reads CASSPQVRQGAKTQYF. CDR3 nucleotide sequence: TGTGCCAGCAGCCCGCAGGTGAGACAGGGGGCGAAGACCCAGTACTTC.

This clone was detected only once. The chain uses TRBV15 and TRBJ2-3; the match to TRBD2 covers 14 bases. V lost 1 base and J lost 2; bases outside the gene matches: 5. The CDR3 runs 18 residues. From germline, CDR1 is LNHNV and CDR2 YYDKDF (reference sequence). This CDR3 reads CATSRGTSGGRPTDTQYF. CDR3 bases: TGTGCCACCAGCAGAGGGACTAGCGGGGGGCGACCCACAGATACGCAGTATTTT. The entire variable domain, with the rest obtained from reference TRBV15 and TRBJ2-3, is as follows: DAMVIQNPRYQVTQFGKPVTLSCSQTLNHNVMYWYQQKSSQAPKLLFHYYDKDFNNEADTPDNFQSRRPNTSFCFLDIRSPGLGDTAMYLCATSRGTSGGRPTDTQYFGPGTRLTVL.

The J gene is TRBJ1-2, the V gene TRBV5-4; TRBD1 agrees at 10 bases. After removal of 3 bases from V and 8 bases from J, the junction contained 10 bases not matched to a gene. The CDR3 consists of 15 residues. Germline V gives CDR1 SGHNT, CDR2 YYREEE (reference sequence). This chain's CDR3 is CASSWGDRGLSGYTF. In DNA, the CDR3 is TGTGCCAGCAGCTGGGGGGACAGGGGATTGTCAGGCTACACCTTC.

The chain uses TRBV5-1 and TRBJ1-5; D gene ambiguous. Between the trimmed V and J ends, which lost 0 bases and 4 bases, there was a span of 5 bases. Germline assignment: CDR1 SGHRS and CDR2 YFSETQ. The CDR3 is made up of 13 amino acids. This CDR3 reads CASSLGANQPQHF. Here the CDR3 DNA reads TGCGCCAGCAGCTTGGGGGCTAATCAGCCCCAGCATTTT.

The V gene is TRBV30, the J gene TRBJ1-2; D is perhaps TRBD1 (6 bases). Germline CDR1 is GTSNPN and CDR2 is SVGIG (reference sequence). The CDR3 spans 12 residues. V was clipped by 6 bases and J by 5 bases, with 13 bases between them. The CDR3 region has the DNA TGTGCCTGCCCCGACAGGTTTTATGGCTACACCTTC. Translating gives CACPDRFYGYTF.